This T cell receptor beta chain was profiled in a study of identical twins. Overall study results and limits: Twins showed weaker excess sharing in their beta out-of-frame sequences. In cord blood, abundant beta clonotypes had fewer insertions; memory showed no trend. In monozygotic twins, models underestimated the sharing of out-of-frame TCR alpha.

MiXCR was run by TCRdb on the 5' RACE reads, yielding one entry per CDR3 protein. The sample lists 1.5 million to 2 million distinct CDR3 sequences, about 32% occurring once. Between the trimmed V and J ends, which lost 0 bases and 5 bases, there was a span of 11 bases. CDR1 LGHDT and CDR2 YNNKEL come from the germline V gene (reference sequence). This CDR3 contains 14 residues. With respect to this clonotype: What it recognizes is unknown.

This clonotype originated in a newborn girl in good health. Sequenced: cord blood. The chain carries TRBV3-1 and TRBJ2-7; D not certain. CDR3 loop: CASSQEIGINEQYF. The CDR3 DNA reads as TGTGCCAGCAGCCAAGAGATCGGTATCAACGAGCAGTACTTC.